This T cell receptor (beta chain) was sequenced for a study of cytomegalovirus exposure and HLA in healthy donors. Study conclusions and caveats: Reportedly, fewer N-insertions than the 666-donor mean appeared in an Asian-associated ancestry cluster in a later analysis. About 90% or about 30% of the time was how often most TCR beta V segments were productive, according to an earlier analysis.

It was with 60 Vbeta and 13 Jbeta primers that the PCR ran. Under the authors' procedure: It was a later analysis that counted 75 million to 90 million unique TCR beta chains, of which some 9.9 million were shared. This table comes from immunoSEQ multiplex PCR, and its TCRdb copy is limited to in-frame clones, with some not included. V and J calls plus clone size are reproduced from that table; the DNA served to infer D and trimming. The sample carries over 85,000 clones, around 80% recorded once. In the case of this clone: Its cognate antigen is unknown.

V was trimmed by 5 bases and J by 4 bases, leaving 8 bases between them. This CDR3 has 12 amino acids. The germline V gene has CDR1 MNHEY and CDR2 SMNVEV (reference sequence). The rearrangement links TRBV27 to TRBJ1-2; D remains ambiguous. The receptor's source is a man aged 30-40 years in good health and CMV-seropositive. The sample was PBMCs. The CDR3 DNA reads TGTGCCAGCAGTCCTCAGGTCTATGGCTACACCTTC. Translating gives CASSPQVYGYTF.